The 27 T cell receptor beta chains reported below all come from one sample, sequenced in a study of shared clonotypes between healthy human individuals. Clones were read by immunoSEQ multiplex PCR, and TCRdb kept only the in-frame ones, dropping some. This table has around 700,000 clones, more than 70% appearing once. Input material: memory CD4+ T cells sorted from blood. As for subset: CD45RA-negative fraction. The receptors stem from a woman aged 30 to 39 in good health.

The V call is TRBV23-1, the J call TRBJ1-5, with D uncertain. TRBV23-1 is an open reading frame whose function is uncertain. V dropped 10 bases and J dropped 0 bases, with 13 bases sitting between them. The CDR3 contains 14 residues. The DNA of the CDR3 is TGCGCCATGGGGTCTCAAATTAGCAATCAGCCCCAGCATTTT. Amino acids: CAMGSQISNQPQHF.

The CDR3 DNA is TGTGCCATCAGTGTAGAGGGGCGAGAAGCTTTCTTT. This sequence encodes CAISVEGREAFF. The genes are TRBV10-3 and TRBJ1-1, with TRBD1 as a possible D gene (5 bases). Germline V lookup: CDR1 ENHRY, CDR2 SYGVKD. The CDR3 loop spans 12 amino acids. The V and J ends lost 4 bases and 8 bases respectively, with 11 bases between them.

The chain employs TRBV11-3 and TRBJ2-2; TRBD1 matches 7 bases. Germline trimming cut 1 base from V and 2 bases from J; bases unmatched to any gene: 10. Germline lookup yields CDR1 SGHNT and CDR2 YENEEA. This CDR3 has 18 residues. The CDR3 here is CASSLGGLGQTNTGELFF. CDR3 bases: TGTGCCAGCAGCTTAGGGGGGTTGGGACAGACCAACACCGGGGAGCTGTTTTTT.

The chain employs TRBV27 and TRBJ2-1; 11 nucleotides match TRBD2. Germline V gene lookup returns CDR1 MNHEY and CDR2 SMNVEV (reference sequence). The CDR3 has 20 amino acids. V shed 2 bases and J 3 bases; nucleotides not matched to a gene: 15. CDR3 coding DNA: TGTGCCAGCAGTTTACAGGGAATAGCGGGAGGGTACCCCGACTACAATGAGCAGTTCTTC. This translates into CASSLQGIAGGYPDYNEQFF.

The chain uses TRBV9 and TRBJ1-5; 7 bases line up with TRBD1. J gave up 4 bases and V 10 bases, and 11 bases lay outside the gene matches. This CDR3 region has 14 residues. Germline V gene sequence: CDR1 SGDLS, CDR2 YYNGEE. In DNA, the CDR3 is TGTGCCCGCCTATCCGGGACAGCTAATCAGCCCCAGCATTTT. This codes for CARLSGTANQPQHF.

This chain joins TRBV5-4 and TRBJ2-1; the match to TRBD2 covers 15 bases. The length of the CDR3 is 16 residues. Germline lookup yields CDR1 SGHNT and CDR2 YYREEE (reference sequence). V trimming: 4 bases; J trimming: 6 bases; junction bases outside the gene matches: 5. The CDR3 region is CASSQRTSGRANEQFF. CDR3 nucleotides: TGTGCCAGCAGCCAGAGGACTAGCGGGAGGGCCAATGAGCAGTTCTTC.

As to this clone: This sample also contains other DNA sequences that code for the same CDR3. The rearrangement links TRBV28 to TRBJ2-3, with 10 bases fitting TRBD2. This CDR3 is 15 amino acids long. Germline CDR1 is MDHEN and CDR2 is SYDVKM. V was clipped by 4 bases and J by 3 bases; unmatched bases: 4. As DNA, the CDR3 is TGTGCCAGCAGTTCCTCTAGCGGGAGAACAGATACGCAGTATTTT. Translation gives CASSSSSGRTDTQYF. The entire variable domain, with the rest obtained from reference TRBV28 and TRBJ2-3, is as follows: DVKVTQSSRYLVKRTGEKVFLECVQDMDHENMFWYRQDPGLGLRLIYFSYDVKMKEKGDIPEGYSVSREKKERFSLILESASTNQTSMYLCASSSSSGRTDTQYFGPGTRLTVL.

The CDR3 is CASSLVAGLTGELFF. The DNA for the CDR3 is TGCGCCAGCAGCTTGGTAGCGGGGCTCACCGGGGAGCTGTTTTTT. This chain connects TRBV5-1 to TRBJ2-2, with 8 positions matching TRBD2. CDR1 and CDR2 from the germline V gene are SGHRS and YFSETQ. V trimming: 0 bases; J trimming: 4 bases; junction bases outside the gene matches: 2. This CDR3 spans 15 amino acids.

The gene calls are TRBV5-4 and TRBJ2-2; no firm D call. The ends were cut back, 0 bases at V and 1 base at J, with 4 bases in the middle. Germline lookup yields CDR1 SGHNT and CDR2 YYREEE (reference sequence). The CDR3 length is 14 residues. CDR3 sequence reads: CASSLDQNTGELFF. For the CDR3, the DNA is TGTGCCAGCAGCTTGGACCAGAACACCGGGGAGCTGTTTTTT.

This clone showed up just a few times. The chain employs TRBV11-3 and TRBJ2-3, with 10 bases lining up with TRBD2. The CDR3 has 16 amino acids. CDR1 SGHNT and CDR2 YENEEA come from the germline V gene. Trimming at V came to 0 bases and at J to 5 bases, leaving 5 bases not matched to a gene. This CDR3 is CASSLDSGREQDTQYF. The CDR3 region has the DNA TGTGCCAGCAGCTTAGACAGCGGGAGGGAGCAAGATACGCAGTATTTT. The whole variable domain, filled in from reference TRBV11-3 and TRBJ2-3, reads EAGVVQSPRYKIIEKKQPVAFWCNPISGHNTLYWYLQNLGQGPELLIRYENEEAVDDSQLPKDRFSAERLKGVDSTLKIQPAELGDSAVYLCASSLDSGREQDTQYFGPGTRLTVL.

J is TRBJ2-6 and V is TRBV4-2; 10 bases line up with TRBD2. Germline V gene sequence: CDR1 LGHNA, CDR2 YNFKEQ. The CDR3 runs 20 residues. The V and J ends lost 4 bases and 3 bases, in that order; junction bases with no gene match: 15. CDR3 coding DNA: TGTGCCAGCAGCCCTCCCGGACTAGCGGAGTTCTTGGGTGGGGCCAACGTCCTGACTTTC. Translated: CASSPPGLAEFLGGANVLTF.

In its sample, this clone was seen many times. CDR3 nucleotide sequence: TGTGCCTGGAGCGCCTCCAGGGGCGCCGTAGCCAAAAACATTCAGTACTTC. Its protein product is CAWSASRGAVAKNIQYF. The V and J genes are TRBV30 and TRBJ2-4; D is perhaps TRBD1 (6 bases). The CDR3 consists of 17 residues. Trimming removed 3 bases from V and 0 bases from J, with 18 bases in between. From germline, CDR1 is GTSNPN and CDR2 SVGIG (reference sequence). Full variable domain (missing parts from reference TRBV30 and TRBJ2-4): SQTIHQWPATLVQPVGSPLSLECTVEGTSNPNLYWYRQAAGRGLQLLFYSVGIGQISSEVPQNLSASRPQDRQFILSSKKLLLSDSGFYLCAWSASRGAVAKNIQYFGAGTRLSVL.

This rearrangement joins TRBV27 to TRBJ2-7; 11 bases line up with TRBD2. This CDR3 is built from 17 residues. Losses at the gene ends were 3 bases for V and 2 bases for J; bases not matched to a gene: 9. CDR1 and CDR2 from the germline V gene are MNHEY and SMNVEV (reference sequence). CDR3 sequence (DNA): TGTGCCAGCAGTTTCTCGGCTAGCGGGAGGTTCGCCTACGAGCAGTACTTC. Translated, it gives CASSFSASGRFAYEQYF.

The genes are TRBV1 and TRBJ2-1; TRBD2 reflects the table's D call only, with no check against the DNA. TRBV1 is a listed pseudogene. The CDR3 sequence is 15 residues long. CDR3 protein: CTRRRLAGAWNEQFF. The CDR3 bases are TGCACCAGAAGAAGACTAGCGGGAGCTTGGAATGAGCAGTTCTTC.

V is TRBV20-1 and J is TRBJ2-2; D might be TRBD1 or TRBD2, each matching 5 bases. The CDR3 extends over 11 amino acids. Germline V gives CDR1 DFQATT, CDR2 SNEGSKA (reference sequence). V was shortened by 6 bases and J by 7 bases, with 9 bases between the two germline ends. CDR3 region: CSARGNGELFF. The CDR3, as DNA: TGCAGTGCGAGGGGAAACGGGGAGCTGTTTTTT.

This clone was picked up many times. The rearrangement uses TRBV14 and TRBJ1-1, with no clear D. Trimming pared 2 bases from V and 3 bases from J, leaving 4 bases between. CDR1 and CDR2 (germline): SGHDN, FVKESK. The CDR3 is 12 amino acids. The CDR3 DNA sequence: TGTGCCAGCAGCCAACCCTACACTGAAGCTTTCTTT. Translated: CASSQPYTEAFF.

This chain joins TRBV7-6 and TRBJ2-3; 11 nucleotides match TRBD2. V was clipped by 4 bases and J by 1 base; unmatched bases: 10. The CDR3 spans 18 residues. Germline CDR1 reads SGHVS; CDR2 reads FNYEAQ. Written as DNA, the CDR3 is TGTGCCAGCAGCTCCCGGGTAGCGGGAGGGTACGGCACAGATACGCAGTATTTT. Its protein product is CASSSRVAGGYGTDTQYF.

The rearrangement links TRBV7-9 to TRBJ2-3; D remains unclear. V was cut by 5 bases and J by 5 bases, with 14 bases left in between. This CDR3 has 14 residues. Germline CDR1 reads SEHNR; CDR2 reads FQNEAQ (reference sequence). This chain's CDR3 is CASSPRFAEDTQYF. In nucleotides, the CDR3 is TGTGCCAGCAGCCCCCGCTTCGCTGAAGATACGCAGTATTTT.

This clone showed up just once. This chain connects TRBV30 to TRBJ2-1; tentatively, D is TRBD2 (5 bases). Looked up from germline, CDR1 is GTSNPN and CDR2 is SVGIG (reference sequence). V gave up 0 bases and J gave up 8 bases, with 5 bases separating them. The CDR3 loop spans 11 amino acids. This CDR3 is CAWSVLDEQFF. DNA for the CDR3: TGTGCCTGGAGTGTACTAGATGAGCAGTTCTTC.

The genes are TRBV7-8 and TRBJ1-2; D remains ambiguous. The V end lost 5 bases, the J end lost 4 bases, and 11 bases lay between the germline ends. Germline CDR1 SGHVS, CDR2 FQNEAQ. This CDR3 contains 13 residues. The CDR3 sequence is CASSPEISYGYTF. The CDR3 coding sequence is TGTGCCAGCAGCCCGGAGATTAGCTATGGCTACACCTTC.

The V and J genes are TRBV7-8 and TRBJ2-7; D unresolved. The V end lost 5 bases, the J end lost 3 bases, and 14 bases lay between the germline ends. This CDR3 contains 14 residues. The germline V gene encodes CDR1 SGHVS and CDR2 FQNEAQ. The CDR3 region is CASSTWVADYEQYF. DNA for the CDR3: TGTGCCAGCAGCACCTGGGTGGCAGACTACGAGCAGTACTTC.

This chain's CDR3 is CASSSQGYSGNTIYF. The CDR3 nucleotides read TGTGCCAGCAGCTCCCAAGGTTACTCTGGAAACACCATATATTTT. V gene TRBV7-2 combines with J gene TRBJ1-3, with D unclear. The V end lost 4 bases, the J end lost 0 bases, and 10 bases lay between the germline ends. CDR3 length: 15 residues. From germline, CDR1 is SGHTA and CDR2 FQGNSA.

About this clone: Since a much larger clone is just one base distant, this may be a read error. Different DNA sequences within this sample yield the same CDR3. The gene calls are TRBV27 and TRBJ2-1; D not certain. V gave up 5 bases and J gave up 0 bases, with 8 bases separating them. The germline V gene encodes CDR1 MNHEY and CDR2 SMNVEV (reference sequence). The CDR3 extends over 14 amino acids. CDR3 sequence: CASSPRSSYNEQFF. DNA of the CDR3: TGTGCCAGCAGTCCTCGGAGCTCCTACAATGAGCAGTTCTTC.

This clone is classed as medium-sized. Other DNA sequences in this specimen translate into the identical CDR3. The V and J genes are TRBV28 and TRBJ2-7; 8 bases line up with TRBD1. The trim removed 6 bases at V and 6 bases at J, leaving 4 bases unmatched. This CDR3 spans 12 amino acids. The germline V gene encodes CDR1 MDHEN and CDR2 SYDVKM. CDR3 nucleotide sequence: TGTGCCAGCAGCCTCGGGACAGGCGAGCAGTACTTC. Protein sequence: CASSLGTGEQYF.

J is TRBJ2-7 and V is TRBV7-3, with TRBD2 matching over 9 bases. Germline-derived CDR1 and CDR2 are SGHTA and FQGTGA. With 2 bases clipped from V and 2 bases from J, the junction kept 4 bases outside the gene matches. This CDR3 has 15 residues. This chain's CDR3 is CASSLGAGGTYEQYF. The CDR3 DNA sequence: TGTGCCAGCAGCTTAGGAGCGGGAGGTACCTACGAGCAGTACTTC. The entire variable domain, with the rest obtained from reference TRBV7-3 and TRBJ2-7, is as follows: GAGVSQTPSNKVTEKGKYVELRCDPISGHTALYWYRQSLGQGPEFLIYFQGTGAADDSGLPNDRFFAVRPEGSVSTLKIQRTERGDSAVYLCASSLGAGGTYEQYFGPGTRLTVT.

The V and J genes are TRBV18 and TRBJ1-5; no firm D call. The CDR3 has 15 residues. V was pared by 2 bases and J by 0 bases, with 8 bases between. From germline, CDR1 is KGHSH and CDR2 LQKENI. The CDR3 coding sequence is TGTGCCAGCTCACCAAGGATAGATAGCAATCAGCCCCAGCATTTT. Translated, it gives CASSPRIDSNQPQHF.

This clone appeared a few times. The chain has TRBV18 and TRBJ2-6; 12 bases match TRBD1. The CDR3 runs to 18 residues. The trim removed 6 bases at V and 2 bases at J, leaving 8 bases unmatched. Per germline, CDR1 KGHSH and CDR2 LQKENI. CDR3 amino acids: CASSGTGGASPGANVLTF. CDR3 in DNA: TGTGCCAGCTCGGGGACAGGGGGCGCTTCCCCTGGGGCCAACGTCCTGACTTTC. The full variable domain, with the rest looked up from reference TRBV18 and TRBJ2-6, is NAGVMQNPRHLVRRRGQEARLRCSPMKGHSHVYWYRQLPEEGLKFMVYLQKENIIDESGMPKERFSAEFPKEGPSILRIQQVVRGDSAAYFCASSGTGGASPGANVLTFGAGSRLTVL.